This TCR beta chain was recorded in a study of T cell responses to AZD1222 COVID-19 vaccine. Findings of the study overall: Repertoires were obtained only post-peak T cell response. At 160-218 and 743-854, vaccine-associated CD4 TCRs were dominant, and they spanned spike.

Profiling relied on immunoSEQ multiplex PCR, and the TCRdb table lists in-frame clones only, not all of them. The sample has about 76,000 clones; approximately 88% are singletons. V lost 3 bases, J lost 7 bases, and 16 bases lay in between. This CDR3 contains 15 residues. Per germline, CDR1 MDHEN and CDR2 SYDVKM. About this clone itself: The antigen remains undetermined.

The chain carries TRBV28 and TRBJ1-5; D may be TRBD1 (6 bases). The receptor was derived from an adult in good health. Source: peripheral blood, taken on day 0 of MenACWY control vaccination. The chain's CDR3 is CASSFPLPGVQPQHF. The CDR3 nucleotides read TGTGCCAGCAGTTTCCCCCTACCAGGGGTCCAGCCCCAGCATTTT. The whole variable domain, remainder taken from reference TRBV28 and TRBJ1-5, is DVKVTQSSRYLVKRTGEKVFLECVQDMDHENMFWYRQDPGLGLRLIYFSYDVKMKEKGDIPEGYSVSREKKERFSLILESASTNQTSMYLCASSFPLPGVQPQHFGDGTRLSIL.